Below are 5 T cell receptor beta chains sequenced from a single sample in a study of blood T cells in healthy people across ages. A second PCR of 7 to 11 cycles used a sample-barcoded 5' primer and a J-beta primer mix. TCRdb reprocessed the 5' RACE reads via MiXCR and lists one record per CDR3 protein. The sample has around 790,000 distinct CDR3 sequences; under 45% are singletons. What was sequenced was blood. The receptors stem from a man aged 55 to 69 in good health.

The V call is TRBV7-8, the J call TRBJ1-1; D uncertain. The V end was cut by 5 bases, the J end by 3 bases, with 13 bases between. Per the germline V gene, CDR1 is SGHVS and CDR2 is FQNEAQ. The CDR3 extends over 14 amino acids. For the CDR3, the DNA is TGTGCCAGCAGCCCAGCGGGAGTGGACACTGAAGCTTTCTTT. Its protein product is CASSPAGVDTEAFF.

This clonotype appeared a few times. The rearrangement uses TRBV28 and TRBJ2-7, with D unclear. The germline V gene encodes CDR1 MDHEN and CDR2 SYDVKM. The CDR3 runs 12 residues. The V end lost 5 bases, the J end lost 3 bases, and 8 bases lay between the germline ends. The CDR3 here is CASSTQNYEQYF. CDR3 DNA: TGTGCCAGCAGTACACAGAACTACGAGCAGTACTTC.

The rearrangement links TRBV27 to TRBJ1-1; unclear D gene. Between the trimmed V and J ends, which lost 5 bases and 0 bases, there was a span of 13 bases. The CDR3 is 15 amino acids. CDR1 is MNHEY and CDR2 is SMNVEV in the germline V gene (reference sequence). The CDR3: CASSPSTSMNTEAFF. The CDR3 bases are TGTGCCAGCAGTCCCTCTACGAGCATGAACACTGAAGCTTTCTTT.

This clonotype was found a few times. The chain joins TRBV7-9 to TRBJ1-1; no reliable D call. The CDR3 extends over 12 amino acids. V was shortened by 4 bases and J by 5 bases, with 8 bases between the two germline ends. Germline V gene lookup returns CDR1 SEHNR and CDR2 FQNEAQ (reference sequence). The CDR3 sequence is CASSSGPTEAFF. The CDR3 bases are TGTGCCAGCAGCTCCGGACCAACTGAAGCTTTCTTT. The variable domain in full, with the rest retrieved from reference TRBV7-9 and TRBJ1-1, is DTGVSQNPRHKITKRGQNVTFRCDPISEHNRLYWYRQTLGQGPEFLTYFQNEAQLEKSRLLSDRFSAERPKGSFSTLEIQRTEQGDSAMYLCASSSGPTEAFFGQGTRLTVV.

On this clonotype: This CDR3 fails to terminate in the conserved phenylalanine or tryptophan, so it likely reflects a read error. The chain employs TRBV4-3 and TRBJ2-7; perhaps TRBD1 as D (6 bases). This CDR3 comprises 15 residues. Trimming pared 0 bases from V and 4 bases from J, leaving 13 bases between. CDR1 is LGHNA and CDR2 is YSLEER in the germline V gene. The CDR3 protein is CASSQDATGSYEQYI. As DNA, the CDR3 is TGCGCCAGCAGCCAAGATGCAACAGGGTCTTACGAGCAGTACATC.